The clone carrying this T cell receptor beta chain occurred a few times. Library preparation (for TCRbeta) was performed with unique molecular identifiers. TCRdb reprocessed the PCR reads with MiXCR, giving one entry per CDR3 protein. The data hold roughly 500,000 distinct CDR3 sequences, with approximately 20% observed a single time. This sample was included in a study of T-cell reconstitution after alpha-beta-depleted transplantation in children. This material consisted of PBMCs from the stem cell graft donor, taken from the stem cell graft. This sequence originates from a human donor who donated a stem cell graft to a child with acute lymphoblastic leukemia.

The DNA for the CDR3 is TGTGCCAGCAGTTTAGCCCTAGCGTCAACCGGGGAGCTGTTTTTT. The encoded protein is CASSLALASTGELFF. The chain recombines TRBV12-3 or TRBV12-4 with TRBJ2-2, with D tentatively TRBD2 (6 bases). V dropped 0 bases and J dropped 5 bases, with 10 bases sitting between them. This CDR3 comprises 15 residues.